Listed below are T cell receptor beta chains from one sample, sequenced in a study of T cell responses to AZD1222 COVID-19 vaccine. Assay used: immunoSEQ multiplex PCR; TCRdb lists only in-frame clones, some missing. The sample has 200,000 to 300,000 clones, 90% to 95% seen once. Source: peripheral blood, taken on day 0 of AZD1222 vaccination. All receptors come from an adult in good health. CDR3s include the opening cysteine and the closing phenylalanine or tryptophan. A D gene is named only where the DNA matches it firmly.

J gene,V gene,D gene,CDR3 protein,CDR3 DNA
TRBJ1-2,TRBV9,NA,CASSVSDTANYGYTF,TGTGCCAGCAGCGTGTCGGACACCGCTAACTATGGCTACACCTTC
TRBJ2-7,TRBV4-2,NA,CASSQDNVGAGRYEQYF,TGTGCCAGCAGCCAAGATAACGTAGGGGCCGGGAGATACGAGCAGTACTTC
TRBJ2-5,TRBV11-2,NA,CASSSPGTQYF,TGTGCCAGCAGCTCGCCCGGGACCCAGTACTTC
TRBJ2-3,TRBV6-5,NA,CASMADSGTQYF,TGTGCCAGCATGGCCGACTCGGGTACGCAGTATTTT
TRBJ1-5,TRBV6-5,NA,CASSYSTGRDQPQHF,TGTGCCAGCAGTTACAGTACGGGCCGGGATCAGCCCCAGCATTTT
TRBJ1-4,TRBV11-2,NA,CASSLERAFNEKLFF,TGTGCCAGCAGCTTAGAACGGGCCTTTAATGAAAAACTGTTTTTT
TRBJ1-5,TRBV18,TRBD1,CASSQGTGGNQPQHF,TGTGCCAGCTCACAAGGGACAGGGGGGAATCAGCCCCAGCATTTT
TRBJ2-4,TRBV4-1,NA,CASSQDARVRVTAKNIQYF,TGCGCCAGCAGCCAAGATGCTCGGGTGAGGGTTACAGCCAAAAACATTCAGTACTTC
TRBJ2-7,TRBV6-6,TRBD1,CASTIQGAREQYF,TGTGCCAGCACTATTCAGGGGGCGCGCGAGCAGTACTTC
TRBJ1-5,TRBV11-2,NA,CASSLNSHQPQHF,TGTGCCAGCAGCTTAAACTCCCATCAGCCCCAGCATTTT
TRBJ1-6,TRBV6-5,NA,CASSLRPANSPLHF,TGTGCCAGCAGCCTAAGACCGGCTAATTCACCCCTCCACTTT
TRBJ2-5,TRBV6-1,TRBD2,CASSELAGGQETQYF,TGTGCCAGCAGTGAACTAGCGGGGGGGCAAGAGACCCAGTACTTC
TRBJ1-5,TRBV3-1/TRBV3-2,NA,CASSPGGSGISNQPQHF,TGTGCCAGCAGCCCCGGGGGATCGGGGATTAGCAATCAGCCCCAGCATTTT
TRBJ2-7,TRBV19,NA,CASRPGASSYEQYF,TGTGCCAGTAGGCCAGGCGCCAGCTCCTACGAGCAGTACTTC
TRBJ2-1,TRBV9,NA,CASSVDSRRDEQFF,TGTGCCAGCAGCGTAGACAGCCGGCGGGATGAGCAGTTCTTC
TRBJ2-3,TRBV27,NA,CASSSTSGADTQYF,TGTGCCAGCAGCTCGACTAGTGGGGCAGATACGCAGTATTTT